The table lists the clone carrying this T cell receptor beta chain with a few counts. The protocol was immunoSEQ multiplex PCR, while the TCRdb copy is restricted to in-frame clones and leaves out a portion. The table lists some 10,000 clones, roughly 60% of them singletons. This sample stems from a study of tumor-infiltrating lymphocytes in localized non-small cell lung cancer. This sequence originates from a human donor with non-small cell lung cancer. Sequencing was performed on uninvolved lung tissue not adjacent to the tumor.

CDR3 sequence reads: CASSSGQGSQPQHF. DNA of the CDR3: TGTGCCAGCAGCTCGGGACAGGGTTCGCAGCCCCAGCATTTT. This chain connects TRBV28 to TRBJ1-5; TRBD1 matches at 9 bases. The V segment lost 6 bases and the J segment 7 bases; nucleotides outside the gene matches: 7. CDR1 and CDR2 (germline): MDHEN, SYDVKM. CDR3 length equals 14 residues.